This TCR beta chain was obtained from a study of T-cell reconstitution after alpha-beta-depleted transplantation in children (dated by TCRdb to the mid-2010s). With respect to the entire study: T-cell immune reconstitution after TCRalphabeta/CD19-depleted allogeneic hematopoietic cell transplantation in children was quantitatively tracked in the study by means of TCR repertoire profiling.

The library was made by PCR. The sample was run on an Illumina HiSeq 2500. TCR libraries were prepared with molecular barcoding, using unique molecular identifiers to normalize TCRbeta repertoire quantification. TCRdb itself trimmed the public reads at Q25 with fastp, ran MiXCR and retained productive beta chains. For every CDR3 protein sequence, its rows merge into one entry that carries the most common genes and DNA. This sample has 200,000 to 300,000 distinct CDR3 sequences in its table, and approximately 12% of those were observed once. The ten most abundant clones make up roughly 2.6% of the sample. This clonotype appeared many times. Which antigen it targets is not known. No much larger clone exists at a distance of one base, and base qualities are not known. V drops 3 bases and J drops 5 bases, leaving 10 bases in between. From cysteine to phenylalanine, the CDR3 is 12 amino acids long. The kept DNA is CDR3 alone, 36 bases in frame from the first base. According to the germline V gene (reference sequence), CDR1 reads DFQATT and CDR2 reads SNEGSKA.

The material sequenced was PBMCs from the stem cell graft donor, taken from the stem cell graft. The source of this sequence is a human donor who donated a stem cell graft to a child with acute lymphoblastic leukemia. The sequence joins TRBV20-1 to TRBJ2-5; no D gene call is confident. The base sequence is TGCAGTGCTAGCGGGCACGGGGAGACCCAGTACTTC. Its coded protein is CSASGHGETQYF.